This passage covers 11 T cell receptor beta chains from one sample sequenced in a study of OX40 agonist ivuxolimab in advanced cancers. TCRdb's copy holds only in-frame clones and misses some; the assay was immunoSEQ multiplex PCR. The table shows about 61,000 clones, with approximately 91% occurring only once. The sample consisted of CD4+ or CD8+ T cells sorted from blood, taken in a trial of the OX40 agonist ivuxolimab. The receptors shown here come from an adult with an advanced solid tumor such as melanoma, head and neck, liver or kidney cancer.

The chain uses TRBV7-9 and TRBJ1-2; D unresolved. V lost 0 bases and J 4 bases, leaving 9 bases between the germline ends. Per the germline V gene, CDR1 is SEHNR and CDR2 is FQNEAQ (reference sequence). The CDR3 has 14 residues. CDR3 in amino acids: CASSLAAAGYGYTF. The CDR3 nucleotides are TGTGCCAGCAGCTTAGCCGCGGCAGGCTATGGCTACACCTTC. Together with reference TRBV7-9 and TRBJ1-2, the CDR3 gives the full variable domain: DTGVSQNPRHKITKRGQNVTFRCDPISEHNRLYWYRQTLGQGPEFLTYFQNEAQLEKSRLLSDRFSAERPKGSFSTLEIQRTEQGDSAMYLCASSLAAAGYGYTFGSGTRLTVV.

The rearrangement joins TRBV9 to TRBJ2-7, with 12 bases that match TRBD1. Germline lookup yields CDR1 SGDLS and CDR2 YYNGEE. CDR3 length: 14 residues. V lost 3 bases to trimming and J lost 5 bases; unmatched junction nucleotides: 3. CDR3 sequence (DNA): TGTGCCAGCAGCGGGGGACAGGGGGCTGACGAGCAGTACTTC. This translates into CASSGGQGADEQYF.

The chain is built from TRBV7-6 and TRBJ2-7; D might be TRBD2 (6 bases). CDR1 is SGHVS and CDR2 is FNYEAQ in the germline V gene. This CDR3 spans 12 amino acids. The V end lost 5 bases, the J end lost 5 bases, and 10 bases lay between the germline ends. The CDR3 coding sequence is TGTGCCAGCAGCCTAAGGGAGGACGAGCAGTACTTC. Translation: CASSLREDEQYF.

This chain uses TRBV15 with TRBJ2-5; 8 positions match TRBD2. V lost 5 bases to trimming and J lost 2 bases; unmatched junction nucleotides: 7. From germline, CDR1 is LNHNV and CDR2 YYDKDF (reference sequence). This CDR3 spans 15 amino acids. DNA of the CDR3: TGTGCCACCAGCTCCACTCCTAGCGGGCAAGAGACCCAGTACTTC. The encoded protein is CATSSTPSGQETQYF.

The chain joins TRBV11-2 to TRBJ2-3; D perhaps matches TRBD2 (6 bases). This CDR3 has 13 residues. Trimming stripped 4 bases from V and 9 bases from J, with 14 bases between. CDR1 is SGHAT and CDR2 is FQNNGV in the germline V gene. The CDR3 loop is CASSSALANTQYF. The CDR3 coding sequence is TGTGCCAGCAGCTCCGCTCTAGCGAACACGCAGTATTTT.

This clone has only one observation. The V and J genes are TRBV6-1 and TRBJ1-2; TRBD1 might be the D (5 bases). The CDR3 runs 16 residues. With 3 bases removed from V and 4 bases from J, the gap between germline ends came to 18 bases. Germline values: CDR1 MNHNS, CDR2 SASEGT. This chain's CDR3 is CASSDGGGRTRYGYTF. CDR3 DNA: TGTGCCAGCAGTGACGGCGGGGGGAGGACCCGCTATGGCTACACCTTC.

This clone appeared once. Other DNA variants within this sample encode the same CDR3. CDR3 in DNA: TGTGCCAGCAGTCTACTAGCGGGAGGCACAGATACGCAGTATTTT. Residues: CASSLLAGGTDTQYF. The chain joins TRBV28 to TRBJ2-3; 11 bases are shared with TRBD2. The trim removed 5 bases at V and 1 base at J, leaving 2 bases unmatched. The CDR3 covers 15 residues. Germline V gives CDR1 MDHEN, CDR2 SYDVKM.

The rearrangement uses TRBV27 and TRBJ2-7, with a possible D match to TRBD2 (6 bases). Germline lookup yields CDR1 MNHEY and CDR2 SMNVEV (reference sequence). V lost 4 bases and J lost 1, with 11 bases in between. This CDR3 has 14 residues. CDR3 in DNA: TGTGCCAGCAGTTGGACTACCAGATCCTACGAGCAGTACTTC. It translates to CASSWTTRSYEQYF.

The J gene is TRBJ2-5, the V gene TRBV10-3; 10 positions match TRBD2. Judging by the DNA end, TRBJ2-7 fits better; the J call may be wrong. The CDR3 totals 15 residues. Germline CDR1 ENHRY, CDR2 SYGVKD. This CDR3 is CAISESGTSAYEQYF. DNA for the CDR3: TGTGCCATCAGTGAGTCGGGGACTAGCGCCTACGAGCAGTACTTC.

The chain carries TRBV28 and TRBJ2-7; the match to TRBD2 covers 9 bases. The germline V gene encodes CDR1 MDHEN and CDR2 SYDVKM. V lost 2 bases to trimming and J lost 5 bases; unmatched junction nucleotides: 4. This CDR3 spans 14 amino acids. The DNA of the CDR3 is TGTGCCAGCAGTTTAAGCGGGAGGTCCCACGAGCAGTACTTC. Amino acids: CASSLSGRSHEQYF.

The rearrangement joins TRBV6-1 to TRBJ2-1, with TRBD2 matching over 7 bases. CDR3 length: 15 amino acids. Trimming removed 4 bases from V and 2 bases from J; junction bases left unmatched: 5. Germline-derived CDR1 and CDR2 are MNHNS and SASEGT. CDR3 nucleotides: TGTGCCAGCAGTGCCCGGACTAGTACCTACAATGAGCAGTTCTTC. It yields the protein CASSARTSTYNEQFF.